Below are 28 T cell receptor beta chains sequenced from a single sample in a study of blood T cell repertoires in COVID-19. Measured with immunoSEQ multiplex PCR; TCRdb has only the in-frame clones, and not every one. The profile shows roughly 100,000 clones, about 78% of them singletons. The sequencing sample was made of peripheral blood. The receptors originated from a man in his 60s with active or convalescent COVID-19.

The chain couples TRBV6-4 to TRBJ1-2; 8 bases line up with TRBD1. Germline-derived CDR1 and CDR2 are MRHNA and SNTAGT. This CDR3 is built from 14 residues. Trimming at V came to 10 bases and at J to 2 bases, leaving 9 bases not matched to a gene. CDR3 residues: CATTFRDRNYGYTF. The CDR3, as DNA: TGTGCCACCACCTTCAGGGACAGGAACTATGGCTACACCTTC.

The chain combines TRBV5-1 with TRBJ2-1; 7 bases align to TRBD1. The CDR3 is 15 residues long. Trimming removed 0 bases from V and 9 bases from J; junction bases left unmatched: 9. Germline V gives CDR1 SGHRS, CDR2 YFSETQ. The CDR3 loop is CASSLDVTGSSEQFF. CDR3 sequence (DNA): TGCGCCAGCAGCTTGGACGTGACAGGGAGTAGTGAGCAGTTCTTC.

The chain recombines TRBV19 with TRBJ1-2; D gene unclear. V was pared by 2 bases and J by 0 bases, with 7 bases between. Germline V CDR1 and CDR2: LNHDA, SQIVND (reference sequence). This CDR3 region has 14 residues. The CDR3 coding sequence is TGTGCCAGTAGTATAATCCGTTCTAACTATGGCTACACCTTC. As protein: CASSIIRSNYGYTF.

This clone was recorded a few times. The chain uses TRBV25-1 and TRBJ1-4, with a weak D call TRBD1 (5 bases). The CDR3 runs 14 residues. Germline values: CDR1 MGHDK, CDR2 SYGVNS. Trimming removed 4 bases from V and 0 bases from J, with 6 bases in between. The CDR3 loop is CASSGRATNEKLFF. DNA of the CDR3: TGTGCCAGCAGTGGCAGGGCAACTAATGAAAAACTGTTTTTT.

The rearrangement uses TRBV9 and TRBJ2-3, with 10 bases lining up with TRBD2. Trimming took 3 bases from V and 0 from J; bases not matched to a gene: 4. Germline values: CDR1 SGDLS, CDR2 YYNGEE. The CDR3 totals 16 residues. CDR3 protein: CASSAGTSDSTDTQYF. The CDR3 bases are TGTGCCAGCAGCGCGGGGACTAGCGACAGCACAGATACGCAGTATTTT. Supplemented by reference TRBV9 and TRBJ2-3, the full variable domain reads DSGVTQTPKHLITATGQRVTLRCSPRSGDLSVYWYQQSLDQGLQFLIQYYNGEERAKGNILERFSAQQFPDLHSELNLSSLELGDSALYFCASSAGTSDSTDTQYFGPGTRLTVL.

This clone appeared once. This rearrangement joins TRBV5-6 to TRBJ2-1, with 7 bases aligning to TRBD1. The CDR3 spans 14 residues. Germline loops: CDR1 SGHDT, CDR2 YYEEEE. Trimming removed 4 bases from V and 1 base from J; junction bases left unmatched: 2. In DNA form, the CDR3 reads TGTGCCAGCAGCCTACAGGGGTCCTACAATGAGCAGTTCTTC. Amino acid sequence: CASSLQGSYNEQFF.

The genes are TRBV9 and TRBJ2-1; tentatively, D is TRBD2 (6 bases). The CDR3 consists of 15 residues. V was cut by 4 bases and J by 6 bases, with 17 bases left in between. Germline V gene sequence: CDR1 SGDLS, CDR2 YYNGEE. CDR3 loop: CASSPSMLGGNEQFF. The CDR3 coding sequence is TGTGCCAGCAGCCCGAGTATGTTGGGGGGCAATGAGCAGTTCTTC.

The CDR3 reads CASSADRGLNQPQHF. DNA for the CDR3: TGTGCCAGTAGTGCCGACAGGGGGCTGAATCAGCCCCAGCATTTT. This sequence joins TRBV19 and TRBJ1-5; 10 nucleotides match TRBD1. Germline CDR1 LNHDA, CDR2 SQIVND (reference sequence). CDR3 length equals 15 residues. J gave up 4 bases and V 5 bases, and 5 bases lay outside the gene matches.

This clone was recorded a few times. This sequence joins TRBV27 and TRBJ2-4; TRBD1 might be the D (6 bases). Trimming shortened V by 6 bases and J by 0 bases, and 12 bases separated the two germline ends. Per the germline V gene, CDR1 is MNHEY and CDR2 is SMNVEV (reference sequence). The CDR3 covers 15 residues. The CDR3 loop is CASRLDRLAKNIQYF. The CDR3 DNA sequence: TGTGCCAGCAGACTGGACAGATTAGCCAAAAACATTCAGTACTTC.

The CDR3 sequence is CSASLAGVETQYF. In nucleotides, the CDR3 is TGCAGTGCCAGTCTAGCGGGAGTTGAGACCCAGTACTTC. The chain is built from TRBV20-1 and TRBJ2-5; TRBD2 matches at 10 bases. From germline, CDR1 is DFQATT and CDR2 SNEGSKA (reference sequence). V shed 6 bases and J 5 bases; nucleotides not matched to a gene: 6. The CDR3 contains 13 residues.

A few counts support this clone. The chain joins TRBV6-5 to TRBJ2-5; D is possibly TRBD1 (5 bases). Germline CDR1 reads MNHEY; CDR2 reads SVGAGI. V dropped 6 bases and J dropped 0 bases, with 11 bases sitting between them. This CDR3 contains 14 residues. CDR3 nucleotides: TGTGCCAGCAGGGACACTTTATACCAAGAGACCCAGTACTTC. Protein product: CASRDTLYQETQYF.

The chain uses TRBV29-1 and TRBJ1-2; D is unclear. Germline V gene data show CDR1 as SQVTM and CDR2 as ANQGSEA. The V end was cut by 4 bases, the J end by 3 bases, with 6 bases between. The CDR3 runs 11 residues. The CDR3: CSVGADYGYTF. The CDR3 nucleotides are TGCAGCGTTGGGGCAGACTATGGCTACACCTTC.

This rearrangement joins TRBV18 to TRBJ2-1; D is uncertain. Germline CDR1 KGHSH, CDR2 LQKENI. The CDR3 is made up of 12 amino acids. Between the trimmed V and J ends, which lost 6 bases and 4 bases, there was a span of 7 bases. The DNA of the CDR3 is TGTGCCAGCTCGCGAGGTTACAATGAGCAGTTCTTC. It is translated as CASSRGYNEQFF.

The chain links TRBV18 to TRBJ2-1; 10 bases align to TRBD2. J gave up 7 bases and V 3 bases, and 3 bases lay outside the gene matches. Germline V gives CDR1 KGHSH, CDR2 LQKENI. CDR3 length equals 14 residues. Written as DNA, the CDR3 is TGTGCCAGCTCACCGGCTAGCGGGAGAAATGAGCAGTTCTTC. This translates into CASSPASGRNEQFF.

The chain has TRBV19 and TRBJ2-2; tentative D call: TRBD1 (6 bases). CDR3 length: 15 residues. V lost 8 bases to trimming and J lost 3 bases, with 16 bases between them. Germline CDR1 is LNHDA and CDR2 is SQIVND (reference sequence). The CDR3 sequence is CASGGHLTDTGELFF. CDR3 sequence (DNA): TGTGCCAGTGGGGGACACCTAACAGACACCGGGGAGCTGTTTTTT.

The chain links TRBV4-1 to TRBJ2-1, with 8 bases fitting TRBD2. The CDR3 length is 17 residues. With 0 bases clipped from V and 7 bases from J, the junction kept 11 bases outside the gene matches. The germline V gene encodes CDR1 MGHRA and CDR2 YSYEKL. The CDR3 DNA follows: TGCGCCAGCAGCCAAGAGCCCTCGGGGGGGGCCGTAAATGAGCAGTTCTTC. Encoded protein: CASSQEPSGGAVNEQFF.

This clone was seen once. The chain has TRBV2 and TRBJ1-2, with 7 bases matching TRBD1. The CDR3 consists of 13 residues. CDR1 is SNHLY, CDR2 FYNNEI, per germline. V trimming: 6 bases; J trimming: 4 bases; junction bases outside the gene matches: 5. The CDR3 nucleotides read TGTGCCAGCAGCCCGGGACAGTCCTATGGCTACACCTTC. Translating it yields CASSPGQSYGYTF.

DNA for the CDR3: TGCGCCAGCAGCTTGTCGGCGGGAAGGGACACAGATACGCAGTATTTT. It specifies CASSLSAGRDTDTQYF. V is TRBV5-1 and J is TRBJ2-3, with a possible D match to TRBD2 (6 bases). Germline loops: CDR1 SGHRS, CDR2 YFSETQ. Trimming removed 1 base at V and 2 bases at J, with 14 bases between. The length of the CDR3 is 16 residues.

This clone has a handful of counts. The chain recombines TRBV6-2 or TRBV6-3 with TRBJ2-5, with 11 bases fitting TRBD2. J lost 5 bases, V lost 2 bases, and 10 bases had no gene match. Per germline, CDR1 MNHEY and CDR2 SVGEGT. The CDR3 has 17 amino acids. This CDR3 reads CASSYRASGRTRETQYF. As DNA, the CDR3 is TGTGCCAGCAGTTACAGGGCTAGCGGGAGGACAAGGGAGACCCAGTACTTC.

The chain uses TRBV7-9 and TRBJ1-4; TRBD1 matches at 7 bases. CDR3 length: 14 amino acids. Trimming at V came to 5 bases and at J to 6 bases, leaving 6 bases not matched to a gene. The germline V gene has CDR1 SEHNR and CDR2 FQNEAQ (reference sequence). For the CDR3, the DNA is TGTGCCAGCAGCCAAGGGGGCGCCTATGAAAAACTGTTTTTT. Translation gives CASSQGGAYEKLFF.

J is TRBJ1-5 and V is TRBV24-1; D uncertain. V dropped 4 bases and J dropped 0 bases, with 12 bases sitting between them. The CDR3 loop spans 16 amino acids. The germline V gene has CDR1 KGHDR and CDR2 SFDVKD. CDR3 loop: CATSDSGKTSNQPQHF. The DNA for the CDR3 is TGTGCCACCAGTGACTCCGGGAAAACTAGCAATCAGCCCCAGCATTTT.

CDR3 sequence: CASSSLAGRANEKLFF. The CDR3 bases are TGTGCCAGCAGTTCTCTAGCGGGGCGGGCTAATGAAAAACTGTTTTTT. The V gene is TRBV6-6, the J gene TRBJ1-4, with D tentatively TRBD1 (5 bases). This CDR3 has 16 residues. The ends were cut back, 4 bases at V and 3 bases at J, with 15 bases in the middle. Germline CDR1 MNHNY, CDR2 SVGAGI (reference sequence).

CDR3 nucleotides: TGTGCCAGCAGCCAAGACCCCGGTCTGCAAGAGACCCAGTACTTC. Translated, it gives CASSQDPGLQETQYF. This chain uses TRBV3-1 (or the pseudogene TRBV3-2) with TRBJ2-5; no definite D call. The germline V and J ends were trimmed by 0 bases and 2 bases, with 10 bases remaining between them. CDR1 is LGHDT, CDR2 YNNKEL, per germline (reference sequence). The CDR3 length is 15 residues.

This clone was detected a few times. The chain is built from TRBV29-1 and TRBJ2-7, with 7 bases lining up with TRBD2. Trimming at V came to 3 bases and at J to 0 bases, leaving 5 bases not matched to a gene. This CDR3 spans 14 amino acids. Germline-derived CDR1 and CDR2 are SQVTM and ANQGSEA. The CDR3, as DNA: TGCAGCGTTGAGTTGGGGGGGAGCTCCTACGAGCAGTACTTC. Translating it yields CSVELGGSSYEQYF.

This clone appeared once. The rearrangement joins TRBV7-9 to TRBJ1-1; D is perhaps TRBD1 (6 bases). The germline V gene encodes CDR1 SEHNR and CDR2 FQNEAQ (reference sequence). This CDR3 contains 14 residues. V lost 3 bases to trimming and J lost 1 base, with 9 bases between them. The CDR3, as DNA: TGTGCCAGCAGCTTCCCAGGGGCGAACACTGAAGCTTTCTTT. It yields the protein CASSFPGANTEAFF.

This clone occurred a few times. The chain recombines TRBV7-3 with TRBJ1-3; D is unresolved. CDR1 SGHTA and CDR2 FQGTGA come from the germline V gene. The CDR3 length is 13 residues. With 5 bases removed from V and 3 bases from J, the gap between germline ends came to 8 bases. CDR3 sequence (DNA): TGTGCCAGCAGCCCCCCCCATGGAAACACCATATATTTT. This gives the protein CASSPPHGNTIYF.

V usage is TRBV9 and J usage is TRBJ1-2; no clear D gene. The germline CDR1 and CDR2 sequences are SGDLS and YYNGEE. Trimming shortened V by 2 bases and J by 8 bases, and 16 bases separated the two germline ends. The CDR3 runs to 14 residues. In DNA, the CDR3 is TGTGCCAGCAGCGTCACTTCAGACACGGGAGGCTACACCTTC. Translating it yields CASSVTSDTGGYTF.

This clone has just one count. The J gene is TRBJ2-2, the V gene TRBV10-3; 9 positions agree with TRBD1. Germline V gives CDR1 ENHRY, CDR2 SYGVKD. The CDR3 sequence is 14 residues long. With V trimmed by 10 bases and J by 6 bases, 9 bases remained unmatched. The CDR3 coding sequence is TGTGCCAGCCTAACAGGGGGCGGCCCCGGGGAGCTGTTTTTT. It is translated as CASLTGGGPGELFF.